Described below is a single T cell receptor (beta chain) sequence and its context. Trimming shortened V by 3 bases and J by 0 bases, and 13 bases separated the two germline ends. This CDR3 comprises 17 residues. CDR1 is SGDLS, CDR2 YYNGEE, per germline. This sample was taken from a study of control samples from healthy donors and cancer patients. The repertoire was sequenced with immunoSEQ multiplex PCR; TCRdb's copy has only in-frame clones and lacks some. Among about 70,000 clones listed, around 82% were seen once. The chain links TRBV9 to TRBJ1-6; D ambiguous. The origin of this receptor is a man aged 45-65 years in good health. Sample: blood. DNA of the CDR3: TGTGCCAGCAGCGGCCTTGGAAAATACTCCTATAATTCACCCCTCCACTTT. It encodes CASSGLGKYSYNSPLHF.